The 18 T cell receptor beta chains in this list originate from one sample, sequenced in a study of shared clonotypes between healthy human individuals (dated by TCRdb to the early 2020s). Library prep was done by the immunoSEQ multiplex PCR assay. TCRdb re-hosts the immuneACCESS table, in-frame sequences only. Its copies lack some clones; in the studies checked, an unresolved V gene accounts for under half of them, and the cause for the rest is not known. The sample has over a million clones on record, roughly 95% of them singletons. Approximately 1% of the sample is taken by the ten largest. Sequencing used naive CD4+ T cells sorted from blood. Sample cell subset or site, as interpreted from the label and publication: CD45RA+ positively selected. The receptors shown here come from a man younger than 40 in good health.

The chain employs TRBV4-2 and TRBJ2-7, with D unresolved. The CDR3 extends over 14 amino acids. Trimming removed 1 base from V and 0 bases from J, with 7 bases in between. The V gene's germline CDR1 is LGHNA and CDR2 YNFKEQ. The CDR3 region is CASSQASGSYEQYF. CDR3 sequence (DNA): TGTGCCAGCAGCCAAGCCTCGGGCTCCTACGAGCAGTACTTC.

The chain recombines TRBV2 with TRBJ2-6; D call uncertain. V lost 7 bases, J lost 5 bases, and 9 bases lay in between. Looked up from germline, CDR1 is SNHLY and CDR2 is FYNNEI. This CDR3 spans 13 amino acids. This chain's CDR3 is CASKNSRANVLTF. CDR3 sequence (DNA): TGTGCCAGCAAGAATTCTAGGGCCAACGTCCTGACTTTC.

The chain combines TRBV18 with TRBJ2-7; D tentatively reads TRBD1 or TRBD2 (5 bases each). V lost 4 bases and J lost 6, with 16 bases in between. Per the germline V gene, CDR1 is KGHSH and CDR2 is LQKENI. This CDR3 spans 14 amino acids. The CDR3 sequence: CASSLGRRGTEQYF. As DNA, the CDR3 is TGTGCCAGCTCACTTGGAAGGCGAGGGACCGAGCAGTACTTC.

CDR3 residues: CASSEHGRIYEQYF. DNA for the CDR3: TGTGCCAGCAGTGAACATGGGAGAATCTACGAGCAGTACTTC. The chain couples TRBV2 to TRBJ2-7, with a weak D call TRBD2 (5 bases). The CDR3 is made up of 14 amino acids. V lost 2 bases and J 3 bases, leaving 11 bases between the germline ends. The V gene's germline CDR1 is SNHLY and CDR2 FYNNEI.

For the CDR3, the DNA is TGTGCCAGCAGTGACAGGCGCAGCTCCTACAATGAGCAGTTCTTC. This gives the protein CASSDRRSSYNEQFF. The gene calls are TRBV5-4 and TRBJ2-1, with D maybe TRBD1 (6 bases). The CDR3 contains 15 residues. Germline loops: CDR1 SGHNT, CDR2 YYREEE (reference sequence). V dropped 5 bases and J dropped 0 bases, with 12 bases sitting between them.

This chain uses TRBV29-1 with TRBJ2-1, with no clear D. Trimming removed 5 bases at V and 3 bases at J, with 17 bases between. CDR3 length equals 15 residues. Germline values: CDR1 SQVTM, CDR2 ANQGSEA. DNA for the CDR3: TGCAGCGTTCTATTTCGGCCTCTCGTCTACAATGAGCAGTTCTTC. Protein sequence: CSVLFRPLVYNEQFF.

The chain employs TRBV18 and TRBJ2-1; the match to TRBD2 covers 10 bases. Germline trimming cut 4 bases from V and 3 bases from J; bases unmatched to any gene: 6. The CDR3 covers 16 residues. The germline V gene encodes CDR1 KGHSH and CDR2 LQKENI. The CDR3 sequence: CASSQKLAGHYNEQFF. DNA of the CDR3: TGTGCCAGCTCACAAAAACTAGCGGGACACTACAATGAGCAGTTCTTC.

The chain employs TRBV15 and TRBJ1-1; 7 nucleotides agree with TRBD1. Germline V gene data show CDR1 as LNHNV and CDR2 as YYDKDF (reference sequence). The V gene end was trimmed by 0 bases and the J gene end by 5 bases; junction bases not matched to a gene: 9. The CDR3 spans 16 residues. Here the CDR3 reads CATSRDYPAGGTEAFF. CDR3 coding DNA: TGTGCCACCAGCAGAGATTACCCCGCAGGGGGGACTGAAGCTTTCTTT.

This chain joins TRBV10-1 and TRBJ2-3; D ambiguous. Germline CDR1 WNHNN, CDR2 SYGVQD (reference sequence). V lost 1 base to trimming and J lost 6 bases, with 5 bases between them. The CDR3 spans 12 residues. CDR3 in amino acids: CASSELADTQYF. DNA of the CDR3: TGCGCCAGCAGTGAGTTAGCTGATACGCAGTATTTT.

This chain's CDR3 is CASSPIRGDLNTEAFF. CDR3 nucleotides: TGTGCCAGCTCACCAATCCGGGGGGACCTCAACACTGAAGCTTTCTTT. The V and J genes are TRBV18 and TRBJ1-1; D is perhaps TRBD1 (5 bases). The V gene lost 2 bases and the J gene lost 2 bases, with 15 bases spanning the gap. The CDR3 covers 16 residues. Germline V CDR1 and CDR2: KGHSH, LQKENI.

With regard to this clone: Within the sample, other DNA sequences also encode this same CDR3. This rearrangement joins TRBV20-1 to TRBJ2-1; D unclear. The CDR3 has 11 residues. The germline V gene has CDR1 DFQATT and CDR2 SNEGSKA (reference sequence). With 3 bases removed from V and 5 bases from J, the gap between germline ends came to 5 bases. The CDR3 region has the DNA TGCAGTGCTAGGGGAAACAATGAGCAGTTCTTC. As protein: CSARGNNEQFF.

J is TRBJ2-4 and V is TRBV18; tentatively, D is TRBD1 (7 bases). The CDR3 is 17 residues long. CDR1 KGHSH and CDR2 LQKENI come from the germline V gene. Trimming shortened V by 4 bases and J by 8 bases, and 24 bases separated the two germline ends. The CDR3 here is CASSLLLSQDRRDIQYF. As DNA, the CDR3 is TGTGCCAGCTCACTATTACTCTCCCAGGACAGGAGGGACATTCAGTACTTC.

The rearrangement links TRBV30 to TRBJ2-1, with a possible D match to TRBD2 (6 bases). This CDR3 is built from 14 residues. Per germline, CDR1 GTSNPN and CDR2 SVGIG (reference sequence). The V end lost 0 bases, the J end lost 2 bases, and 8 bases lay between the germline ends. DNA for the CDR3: TGTGCCTGGAGTGTACGGAGGGCCTACAATGAGCAGTTCTTC. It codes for CAWSVRRAYNEQFF.

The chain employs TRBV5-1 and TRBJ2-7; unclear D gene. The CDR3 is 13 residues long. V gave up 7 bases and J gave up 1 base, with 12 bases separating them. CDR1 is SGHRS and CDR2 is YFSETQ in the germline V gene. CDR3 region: CASGFGLSYEQYF. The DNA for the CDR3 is TGCGCCAGCGGGTTCGGGCTATCCTACGAGCAGTACTTC.

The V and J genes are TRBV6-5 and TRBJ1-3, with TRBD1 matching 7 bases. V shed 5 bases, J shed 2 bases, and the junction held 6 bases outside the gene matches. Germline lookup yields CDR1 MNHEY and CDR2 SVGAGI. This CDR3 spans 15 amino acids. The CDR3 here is CASSRTGVAGNTIYF. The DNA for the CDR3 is TGTGCCAGCAGTCGCACAGGGGTCGCTGGAAACACCATATATTTT.

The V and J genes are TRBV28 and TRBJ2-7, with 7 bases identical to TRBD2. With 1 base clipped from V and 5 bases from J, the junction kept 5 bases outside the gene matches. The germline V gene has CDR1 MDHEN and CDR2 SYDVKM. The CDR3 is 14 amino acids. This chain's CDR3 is CASSLSPGGNEQYF. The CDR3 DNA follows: TGTGCCAGCAGTTTATCACCGGGGGGTAACGAGCAGTACTTC.

The CDR3 nucleotides are TGTGCCAGCAGCGTAGAGGCCAGCGGGAGCTTGGAGCTGTTTTTT. Protein: CASSVEASGSLELFF. V gene TRBV9 combines with J gene TRBJ2-2; the match to TRBD2 covers 8 bases. The germline CDR1 and CDR2 sequences are SGDLS and YYNGEE. The CDR3 has 15 residues. Unmatched junction bases numbered 8, after V lost 0 bases and J lost 10 bases.

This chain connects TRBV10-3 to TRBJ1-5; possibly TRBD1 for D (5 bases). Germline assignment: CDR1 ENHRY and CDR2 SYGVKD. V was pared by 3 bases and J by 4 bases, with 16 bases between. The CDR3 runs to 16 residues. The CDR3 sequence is CAISDFRGGGNQPQHF. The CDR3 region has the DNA TGTGCCATCAGTGATTTTCGGGGCGGAGGGAATCAGCCCCAGCATTTT.